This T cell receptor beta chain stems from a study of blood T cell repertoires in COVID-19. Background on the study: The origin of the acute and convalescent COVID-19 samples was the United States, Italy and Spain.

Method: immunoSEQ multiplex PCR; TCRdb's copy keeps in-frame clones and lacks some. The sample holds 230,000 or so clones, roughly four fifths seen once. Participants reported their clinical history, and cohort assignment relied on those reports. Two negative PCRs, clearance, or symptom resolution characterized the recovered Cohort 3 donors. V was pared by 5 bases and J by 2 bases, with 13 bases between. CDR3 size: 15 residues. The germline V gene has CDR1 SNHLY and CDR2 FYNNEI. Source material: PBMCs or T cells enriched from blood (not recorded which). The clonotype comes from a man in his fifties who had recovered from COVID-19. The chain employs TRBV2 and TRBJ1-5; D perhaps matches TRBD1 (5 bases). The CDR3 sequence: CASSNLAGGNQPQHF. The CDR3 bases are TGTGCCAGCAGTAACCTCGCGGGGGGCAATCAGCCCCAGCATTTT.